The 17 T cell receptor beta chains below were found in one sample sequenced in a study of control samples from healthy donors and cancer patients. The table came from immunoSEQ multiplex PCR; TCRdb's copy has only in-frame clones and leaves some out. The repertoire holds about 120,000 clones, 85% to 90% seen once, with 1.1% in the top ten. The sequenced sample consisted of PBMCs. The receptors stem from a woman in her forties or fifties with colorectal cancer.

The chain joins TRBV28 to TRBJ2-1, with 12 bases fitting TRBD2. V gave up 3 bases and J gave up 0 bases; unmatched junction bases: 12. The CDR3 consists of 20 residues. Germline V CDR1 and CDR2: MDHEN, SYDVKM. The DNA for the CDR3 is TGTGCCAGCAGTTTCAGCGGACTAGCGGGAAGGCGTAGCTCCTACAATGAGCAGTTCTTC. This translates into CASSFSGLAGRRSSYNEQFF.

J is TRBJ2-2 and V is TRBV25-1; TRBD2 aligns across 13 bases. CDR1 is MGHDK, CDR2 SYGVNS, per germline. Trimming took 4 bases from V and 8 from J; bases not matched to a gene: 7. The CDR3 covers 16 residues. This chain's CDR3 is CASSGGLAGSMGELFF. CDR3 nucleotide sequence: TGTGCCAGCAGTGGGGGACTAGCGGGATCCATGGGGGAGCTGTTTTTT.

V is TRBV7-6 and J is TRBJ2-1, with D perhaps matching TRBD1 (6 bases). Per the germline V gene, CDR1 is SGHVS and CDR2 is FNYEAQ. The CDR3 runs 15 residues. The germline V and J ends were trimmed by 2 bases and 2 bases, with 10 bases remaining between them. The CDR3 loop is CASSLLGGTYNEQFF. The CDR3 DNA reads as TGTGCCAGCAGCTTATTAGGGGGAACCTACAATGAGCAGTTCTTC.

The chain recombines TRBV3-1 (or the pseudogene TRBV3-2) with TRBJ2-4; D not resolved. V lost 0 bases and J lost 3, with 9 bases in between. CDR1 and CDR2 (germline): LGHDT, YNNKEL (reference sequence). CDR3 length equals 15 residues. The CDR3 spells CASSQEFLGKNIQYF. In DNA, the CDR3 is TGTGCCAGCAGCCAAGAATTTCTTGGCAAAAACATTCAGTACTTC.

This clone occurred a few times. This chain joins TRBV12-3 or TRBV12-4 and TRBJ2-2, with D hard to call. The CDR3 covers 13 residues. V was cut by 8 bases and J by 0 bases, with 7 bases left in between. CDR3 sequence (DNA): TGTGCCAGCCAGGTAGCGAACACCGGGGAGCTGTTTTTT. Translating it yields CASQVANTGELFF.

This clone was seen a handful of times. The chain couples TRBV5-1 to TRBJ2-3; possibly TRBD1 or TRBD2 for D (5 bases each). The CDR3 is 14 residues long. Germline V gene lookup returns CDR1 SGHRS and CDR2 YFSETQ. V dropped 0 bases and J dropped 8 bases, with 13 bases sitting between them. CDR3: CASSLGGPPGTQYF. The DNA for the CDR3 is TGCGCCAGCAGCTTGGGGGGACCCCCTGGTACGCAGTATTTT.

The chain is built from TRBV6-6 and TRBJ1-1; 8 nucleotides line up with TRBD1. Trimming removed 4 bases from V and 3 bases from J; junction bases left unmatched: 7. The CDR3 is 15 amino acids. Germline CDR1 is MNHNY and CDR2 is SVGAGI (reference sequence). The CDR3 is CASSSAGGKHTEAFF. CDR3 nucleotide sequence: TGTGCCAGCAGTTCAGCAGGGGGCAAGCACACTGAAGCTTTCTTT.

J is TRBJ1-6 and V is TRBV7-8, with D tentatively TRBD1 (5 bases). Germline CDR1 and CDR2: SGHVS and FQNEAQ. The CDR3 length is 18 residues. The V gene lost 2 bases and the J gene lost 7 bases, with 21 bases spanning the gap. Here the CDR3 reads CASSLLGGGDSQNSPLHF. DNA of the CDR3: TGTGCCAGCAGCTTACTCGGGGGGGGTGACAGTCAAAATTCACCCCTCCACTTT.

The chain carries TRBV28 and TRBJ1-1; D unresolved. This CDR3 spans 11 amino acids. Trimming left V 6 bases short and J 6 bases short, with 8 bases between. Germline lookup yields CDR1 MDHEN and CDR2 SYDVKM. CDR3: CASSRSAEAFF. The DNA of the CDR3 is TGTGCCAGCAGCAGGTCGGCTGAAGCTTTCTTT.

This chain joins TRBV2 and TRBJ2-2; D gene ambiguous. V lost 4 bases and J lost 2, with 8 bases in between. Germline CDR1 and CDR2: SNHLY and FYNNEI. The CDR3 length is 14 residues. CDR3 loop: CASSARLNTGELFF. The CDR3 DNA reads as TGTGCCAGCAGTGCCAGACTTAACACCGGGGAGCTGTTTTTT.

The rearrangement uses TRBV11-3 and TRBJ1-4; D unclear. The length of the CDR3 is 15 residues. The V end was cut by 4 bases, the J end by 3 bases, with 12 bases between. Germline-derived CDR1 and CDR2 are SGHNT and YENEEA. This CDR3 is CASSSRKKPNEKLFF. The DNA of the CDR3 is TGTGCCAGCAGCTCGAGGAAGAAACCTAATGAAAAACTGTTTTTT.

The chain joins TRBV10-3 to TRBJ1-5; D unresolved. The V gene's germline CDR1 is ENHRY and CDR2 SYGVKD. CDR3 size: 15 residues. V was clipped by 10 bases and J by 0 bases, with 16 bases between them. The CDR3 protein is CATALGQDSNQPQHF. As DNA, the CDR3 is TGTGCCACCGCTTTGGGCCAGGATAGCAATCAGCCCCAGCATTTT.

The gene calls are TRBV5-1 and TRBJ1-1, with D perhaps matching TRBD1 (6 bases). This CDR3 spans 15 amino acids. Germline loops: CDR1 SGHRS, CDR2 YFSETQ. Trimming cost V 5 bases and J 3 bases, with 17 bases left between them. The chain's CDR3 is CASSLIGGEYTEAFF. CDR3 DNA: TGCGCCAGCAGTTTGATAGGGGGGGAGTACACTGAAGCTTTCTTT.

This sequence joins TRBV6-1 and TRBJ2-7; possibly TRBD1 or TRBD2 for D (6 bases each). Trimming shortened V by 0 bases and J by 13 bases, and 16 bases separated the two germline ends. This CDR3 contains 13 residues. The germline V gene encodes CDR1 MNHNS and CDR2 SASEGT. This CDR3 is CASSEAFDRGLYF. CDR3 sequence (DNA): TGTGCCAGCAGTGAAGCCTTTGACCGGGGGCTATACTTC.

The rearrangement joins TRBV3-1 (or the pseudogene TRBV3-2) to TRBJ2-6; unclear D gene. Germline assignment: CDR1 LGHDT and CDR2 YNNKEL (reference sequence). Trimming cost V 3 bases and J 0 bases, with 9 bases left between them. The CDR3 runs to 16 residues. DNA of the CDR3: TGTGCCAGCAGCCAGTCCGAATCCTCTGGGGCCAACGTCCTGACTTTC. Translation gives CASSQSESSGANVLTF.

This chain uses TRBV27 with TRBJ1-1; 10 bases are shared with TRBD1. This CDR3 has 15 residues. Trimming at V came to 8 bases and at J to 10 bases, leaving 16 bases not matched to a gene. CDR1 and CDR2 (germline): MNHEY, SMNVEV (reference sequence). The CDR3 nucleotides are TGTGCCAGCGCCCGACAGGGGGCAAGTACCGGGGGAGCTTTCTTT. As protein: CASARQGASTGGAFF.

The CDR3 here is CASSAGGPGLDIDTQYF. CDR3 in DNA: TGTGCCAGCAGCGCGGGGGGGCCGGGTCTTGATATCGATACGCAGTATTTT. This rearrangement joins TRBV2 to TRBJ2-3; 9 bases agree with TRBD2. This CDR3 spans 17 amino acids. Trimming at V came to 6 bases and at J to 6 bases, leaving 16 bases not matched to a gene. Germline assignment: CDR1 SNHLY and CDR2 FYNNEI. The full variable domain, in which reference TRBV2 and TRBJ2-3 provide the parts outside the CDR3, is EPEVTQTPSHQVTQMGQEVILRCVPISNHLYFYWYRQILGQKVEFLVSFYNNEISEKSEIFDDQFSVERPDGSNFTLKIRSTKLEDSAMYFCASSAGGPGLDIDTQYFGPGTRLTVL.